These T cell receptor beta chains were read from a single sample in a study of regulatory T cells in long-lasting Graves disease. TCRdb redid the calling of the multiplex PCR reads with MiXCR, one entry per CDR3 protein. The sample includes 650,000 to 850,000 distinct CDR3 sequences, roughly 30% of them seen just once. Sequencing used peripheral blood mononuclear cells (PBMCs), obtained when the disease was refractory, from a patient treated with antithyroid drugs. The origin of the receptors is a female donor with Graves disease. Each CDR3 is given with its conserved first and last residue. The order of the fields is J gene, D gene, clone size, V gene, CDR3 DNA, CDR3 protein. D genes are given only for firm matches. Size is stated for part of the rows, as once, few or many counts, or as a class when the clone is expanded.

>TRBJ1-4|.|.|TRBV6-1
TGTGCCAGCAGCCAGGGGTATGAAAAACTGTTTTTT
CASSQGYEKLFF
>TRBJ2-7|.|.|TRBV5-1
TGCGCCAGCAACGACCGGGACTTGACGAGGGACGAGCAGTACTTC
CASNDRDLTRDEQYF
>TRBJ2-7|.|.|TRBV6-1
TGTGCCAGCAAAATCGGGTCCTACGAGCAGTACTTC
CASKIGSYEQYF
>TRBJ2-7|.|.|TRBV2
TGTGCCAGCAGCCGGCGGGGGCAGGGGACCTACGAGCAGTACTTC
CASSRRGQGTYEQYF
>TRBJ2-2|TRBD2|.|TRBV2
TGTGCCAGCGTGGGGGGTAGCGGGAGGCCCACCGGGGAGCTGTTTTTT
CASVGGSGRPTGELFF
>TRBJ2-5|TRBD2|.|TRBV20-1
TGCAGTGCCAACGGACTAGCGGGAGAGACCCAGTACTTC
CSANGLAGETQYF
>TRBJ1-5|TRBD1|.|TRBV11-2
TGTGCCAGCAGCTTAGATATTTCAGGGGGCCCGAACCAGCCCCAGCATTTT
CASSLDISGGPNQPQHF
>TRBJ1-1|.|few|TRBV27
TGTGCCAGCAGTTTAGGGCCCCCAGGGGTCACTGAAGCTTTCTTT
CASSLGPPGVTEAFF
>TRBJ2-7|TRBD1|few|TRBV27
TGTGCCAGCAGTTCGCCCGGGACAGGGGTTGAGCAGTACTTC
CASSSPGTGVEQYF
>TRBJ2-7|.|few|TRBV13
TGTGCCAGCAGCTTAGTGGTTGGGACATTAAACGAGCAGTACTTC
CASSLVVGTLNEQYF
>TRBJ2-1|TRBD1|.|TRBV12-3/TRBV12-4
TGTGCCAGCAGGCGACCCCTTCCCGAAACCGGGACAGGCTACAATGAGCAGTTCTTC
CASRRPLPETGTGYNEQFF
>TRBJ2-5|.|many|TRBV6-5
TGTGCCAGCAGTTACGACAGGGGAGGGCAAGAGACCCAGTACTTC
CASSYDRGGQETQYF
>TRBJ2-5|TRBD2|once|TRBV28
TGTGCCAGCACCAAAGGACTAGCCAAGTACTTC
CASTKGLAKYF
>TRBJ1-2|.|many|TRBV6-1
TGTGCCAGCAAAGGGTTGGGGGGCTACACCTTC
CASKGLGGYTF
>TRBJ1-1|.|.|TRBV19
TGTGCCAGTAGGACCCCGGGGGGGAGGACTGAAGCTTTCTTT
CASRTPGGRTEAFF
>TRBJ1-1|.|many|TRBV28
TGTGCCAGCAGCCAAACGTTGGGGGTGGACACTGAAGCTTTCTTT
CASSQTLGVDTEAFF
>TRBJ2-2|.|few|TRBV9
TGTGCCAGCAGCGTACGGCAAGTGGACTGGAACACCGGGGAGCTGTTTTTT
CASSVRQVDWNTGELFF
>TRBJ1-2|.|few|TRBV20-1
TGCAGTGCCAGCACCCCTAACTATGGCTACACCTTC
CSASTPNYGYTF
>TRBJ1-2|.|.|TRBV6-1
TGTGCCAGCACGTCCGGGGGTGGCGGCTACACCTTC
CASTSGGGGYTF
>TRBJ1-1|.|few|TRBV6-2/TRBV6-3
TGTGCCAGCAGTGAAAATCGGCTTATGAACACTGAAGCTTTCTTT
CASSENRLMNTEAFF
>TRBJ2-5|.|.|TRBV14
TGTGCCAGCAGCCATCGAAAAGAGACCCAGTACTTC
CASSHRKETQYF
>TRBJ1-1|TRBD1|.|TRBV14
TGTGCCAGCAGCCAAGATAGGATGGGAGACAGGGGACCCAACACTGAAGCTTTCTTT
CASSQDRMGDRGPNTEAFF
>TRBJ1-2|TRBD1|.|TRBV28
TGTGCCAGCAGTTTAGGTGACAGGGAAGGCTACACCTTC
CASSLGDREGYTF
>TRBJ1-6|.|.|TRBV20-1
TGCAGTGCTAGAGAGGGGGCGCCTTTCTATAATTCACCCCTCCACTTT
CSAREGAPFYNSPLHF
>TRBJ1-2|.|many|TRBV5-1
TGTGCCAGCGCTGATAACTATGGCTACACCTTC
CASADNYGYTF
>TRBJ2-7|TRBD1|.|TRBV11-3
TGTGCCAGCAGCGCTAGCAGGGGGCGCCAAGGCGAGCAGTACTTC
CASSASRGRQGEQYF